A single sample gave rise to the 24 T cell receptor beta chains below, sequenced in a study of T cell changes during pregnancy in multiple sclerosis. TCRdb keeps only in-frame clones here, not all; method: immunoSEQ multiplex PCR. The table shows over 10,000 clones, with around 90% occurring only once. Sample: CD8+ T cells from peripheral blood mononuclear cells, taken after pregnancy. These receptors all stem from a female donor in good health, enrolled as a control in a pregnancy study.

The chain employs TRBV5-1 and TRBJ2-7, with D possibly TRBD2 on 6 matching bases. Germline-derived CDR1 and CDR2 are SGHRS and YFSETQ. The CDR3 has 17 amino acids. The germline V and J ends were trimmed by 0 bases and 6 bases, with 22 bases remaining between them. CDR3 nucleotides: TGCGCCAGCAGCTTGGCCGGGGGAGCCCCCCTAGGATCCGAGCAGTACTTC. This codes for CASSLAGGAPLGSEQYF.

The V gene is TRBV5-4, the J gene TRBJ2-1; 8 bases fit TRBD2. The CDR3 sequence is 13 residues long. Germline values: CDR1 SGHNT, CDR2 YYREEE (reference sequence). V shed 7 bases and J 6 bases; nucleotides not matched to a gene: 6. The CDR3 sequence is CASSGGVGNEQFF. CDR3 coding DNA: TGTGCCAGCTCCGGGGGGGTAGGCAATGAGCAGTTCTTC.

This chain joins TRBV6-4 and TRBJ2-1; the match to TRBD2 covers 7 bases. After removal of 4 bases from V and 0 bases from J, the junction contained 3 bases not matched to a gene. This CDR3 contains 15 residues. CDR1 is MRHNA and CDR2 is SNTAGT in the germline V gene. CDR3 protein: CASSASGGSYNEQFF. The CDR3 DNA reads as TGTGCCAGCAGTGCTAGCGGAGGCTCCTACAATGAGCAGTTCTTC.

The V and J genes are TRBV6-1 and TRBJ2-3; TRBD2 agrees at 9 bases. Per the germline V gene, CDR1 is MNHNS and CDR2 is SASEGT. Germline trimming cut 1 base from V and 1 base from J; bases unmatched to any gene: 3. The CDR3 length is 16 residues. The CDR3 bases are TGTGCCAGCAGTGAAGTAGGCGGGGGGGGCACAGATACGCAGTATTTT. It codes for CASSEVGGGGTDTQYF.

CDR3: CASSVTIAGDIQETQYF. In DNA form, the CDR3 reads TGTGCCAGCAGCGTAACCATAGCGGGGGACATCCAAGAGACCCAGTACTTC. The chain has TRBV2 and TRBJ2-5, with 9 bases matching TRBD2. CDR1 is SNHLY and CDR2 is FYNNEI in the germline V gene. Trimming at V came to 6 bases and at J to 1 base, leaving 12 bases not matched to a gene. CDR3 length equals 17 residues. Full variable domain (rest looked up from reference TRBV2 and TRBJ2-5): EPEVTQTPSHQVTQMGQEVILRCVPISNHLYFYWYRQILGQKVEFLVSFYNNEISEKSEIFDDQFSVERPDGSNFTLKIRSTKLEDSAMYFCASSVTIAGDIQETQYFGPGTRLLVL.

CDR3 sequence reads: CASSLGQVNYGYTF. CDR3 in DNA: TGCGCCAGCAGCTTGGGACAGGTCAACTATGGCTACACCTTC. The chain recombines TRBV5-1 with TRBJ1-2; possibly TRBD1 for D (6 bases). Germline V gene sequence: CDR1 SGHRS, CDR2 YFSETQ. The ends were cut back, 0 bases at V and 2 bases at J, with 8 bases in the middle. CDR3 length: 14 amino acids.

The chain links TRBV9 to TRBJ2-3; 10 bases are a match to TRBD2. The CDR3 extends over 17 amino acids. Germline V gene data show CDR1 as SGDLS and CDR2 as YYNGEE. V was pared by 3 bases and J by 2 bases, with 9 bases of the junction left unmatched. The CDR3 loop is CASSAKQAGGYTDTQYF. DNA for the CDR3: TGTGCCAGCAGCGCCAAACAAGCGGGAGGGTACACAGATACGCAGTATTTT.

In nucleotides, the CDR3 is TGTGCCATCAGTCCGGGGGACTCCTACGAGCAGTACTTC. Encoded protein: CAISPGDSYEQYF. V and J are TRBV10-3 and TRBJ2-7; tentative D call: TRBD2 (6 bases). Germline V gives CDR1 ENHRY, CDR2 SYGVKD. The CDR3 covers 13 residues. V lost 5 bases and J 0 bases, leaving 8 bases between the germline ends.

The chain recombines TRBV7-3 with TRBJ2-1; D perhaps matches TRBD1 (5 bases). Germline CDR1 SGHTA, CDR2 FQGTGA. The CDR3 is 13 residues long. With 1 base removed from V and 7 bases from J, the gap between germline ends came to 8 bases. CDR3 residues: CASSLKGINEQFF. In DNA form, the CDR3 reads TGTGCCAGCAGCTTAAAGGGGATAAATGAGCAGTTCTTC.

V gene TRBV7-8 combines with J gene TRBJ1-3; 7 positions match TRBD1. Per germline, CDR1 SGHVS and CDR2 FQNEAQ. This CDR3 is built from 16 residues. With V trimmed by 5 bases and J by 0 bases, 7 bases remained unmatched. This chain's CDR3 is CASSPMGQSSGNTIYF. In nucleotides, the CDR3 is TGTGCCAGCAGCCCCATGGGACAGAGCTCTGGAAACACCATATATTTT.

This rearrangement joins TRBV10-3 to TRBJ1-1, with a tentative D call TRBD1 (6 bases). The V and J ends lost 3 bases and 1 base respectively, with 12 bases between them. This CDR3 spans 15 amino acids. Looked up from germline, CDR1 is ENHRY and CDR2 is SYGVKD. The CDR3 bases are TGTGCCATCAGTGACAGGGGAGAGGCGAACACTGAAGCTTTCTTT. This codes for CAISDRGEANTEAFF.

This sequence joins TRBV6-6 and TRBJ1-1; possibly TRBD1 for D (6 bases). In germline, CDR1 is MNHNY, CDR2 SVGAGI (reference sequence). Trimming left V 0 bases short and J 1 base short, with 9 bases between. The CDR3 covers 15 residues. CDR3 sequence: CASSYSGRGNTEAFF. The CDR3 DNA is TGTGCCAGCAGTTACTCGGGCAGGGGGAACACTGAAGCTTTCTTT.

The chain recombines TRBV27 with TRBJ2-3, with D perhaps matching TRBD2 (6 bases). The CDR3 loop spans 14 amino acids. V gave up 3 bases and J gave up 1 base, with 8 bases separating them. Germline V lookup: CDR1 MNHEY, CDR2 SMNVEV (reference sequence). The CDR3 here is CASSFSGGTDTQYF. CDR3 sequence (DNA): TGTGCCAGCAGTTTTAGCGGAGGCACAGATACGCAGTATTTT.

The gene calls are TRBV19 and TRBJ1-2; the D is unclear. CDR1 is LNHDA, CDR2 SQIVND, per germline (reference sequence). The CDR3 is 15 residues long. V was trimmed by 7 bases and J by 0 bases, leaving 15 bases between them. CDR3 loop: CASNRDGGSNYGYTF. The DNA of the CDR3 is TGTGCCAGTAATAGAGACGGAGGTTCTAACTATGGCTACACCTTC.

The CDR3 DNA follows: TGTGCCGCGGGGTTAAGCACAGATACGCAGTATTTT. As protein: CAAGLSTDTQYF. The chain has TRBV27 and TRBJ2-3; D may be TRBD2 (6 bases). The V gene's germline CDR1 is MNHEY and CDR2 SMNVEV (reference sequence). The ends were cut back, 11 bases at V and 0 bases at J, with 9 bases in the middle. The length of the CDR3 is 12 residues.

This clone was picked up a small number of times. This chain uses TRBV6-1 with TRBJ2-1, with D perhaps TRBD1 (5 bases). Germline V gene lookup returns CDR1 MNHNS and CDR2 SASEGT. V was pared by 3 bases and J by 6 bases, with 15 bases between. This CDR3 is 15 amino acids long. The CDR3 DNA sequence: TGTGCCAGCAGTGATGCCAGGGCGGTAAGCAATGAGCAGTTCTTC. This gives the protein CASSDARAVSNEQFF.

CDR3 DNA: TGTGCCAGTATGATCCGGGACACCAATCAGCCCCAGCATTTT. Translation gives CASMIRDTNQPQHF. This chain connects TRBV19 to TRBJ1-5; D is possibly TRBD1 (6 bases). Germline loops: CDR1 LNHDA, CDR2 SQIVND (reference sequence). CDR3 size: 14 residues. Trimming took off 7 bases at V and 3 bases at J, with 13 bases between the two ends.

V usage is TRBV5-8 and J usage is TRBJ2-2; 7 bases are shared with TRBD1. The CDR3 is 15 residues long. V shed 4 bases, J shed 4 bases, and the junction held 7 bases outside the gene matches. Per the germline V gene, CDR1 is SGHTS and CDR2 is YDEGEE. CDR3: CASSLHYRGTGELFF. CDR3 sequence (DNA): TGTGCCAGCAGCCTACATTACAGGGGCACCGGGGAGCTGTTTTTT.

In DNA, the CDR3 is TGTGCCAGCAATCCCCCTGACAGGGGCTACGAGCAGTACTTC. This sequence encodes CASNPPDRGYEQYF. V usage is TRBV6-6 and J usage is TRBJ2-7, with TRBD1 identical over 8 bases. From germline, CDR1 is MNHNY and CDR2 SVGAGI (reference sequence). There are 14 residues in the CDR3. Trimming cost V 7 bases and J 3 bases; bases outside gene matches: 8.

V and J are TRBV7-6 and TRBJ2-1, with TRBD2 matching 11 bases. Germline lookup yields CDR1 SGHVS and CDR2 FNYEAQ. After removal of 7 bases from V and 2 bases from J, the junction contained 4 bases not matched to a gene. The CDR3 covers 15 residues. The CDR3 sequence is CASTPLAGAYNEQFF. The CDR3 DNA follows: TGTGCCAGCACACCACTAGCGGGGGCCTACAATGAGCAGTTCTTC. Drawing the rest from reference TRBV7-6 and TRBJ2-1, the complete variable domain is GAGVSQSPRYKVTKRGQDVALRCDPISGHVSLYWYRQALGQGPEFLTYFNYEAQQDKSGLPNDRFSAERPEGSISTLTIQRTEQRDSAMYRCASTPLAGAYNEQFFGPGTRLTVL.

The chain is built from TRBV25-1 and TRBJ2-1; TRBD1 aligns across 10 bases. Trimming removed 4 bases from V and 8 bases from J; junction bases left unmatched: 8. Germline V lookup: CDR1 MGHDK, CDR2 SYGVNS. There are 15 residues in the CDR3. The CDR3: CASSGTDRGSYEQFF. The DNA for the CDR3 is TGTGCCAGCAGTGGGACGGACAGGGGGAGCTATGAGCAGTTCTTC.

The gene calls are TRBV7-2 and TRBJ1-1; D is ambiguous. The CDR3 consists of 13 residues. V was trimmed by 1 base and J by 4 bases, leaving 7 bases between them. CDR1 and CDR2 from the germline V gene are SGHTA and FQGNSA. In DNA, the CDR3 is TGTGCCAGCAGCTTAGGGAGGTTCACTGAAGCTTTCTTT. It encodes CASSLGRFTEAFF.

To note about this clone: Other DNA sequences in the sample encode the same CDR3. This chain links TRBV9 with TRBJ1-1; D is unclear. V lost 1 base and J 1 base, leaving 5 bases between the germline ends. This CDR3 has 13 amino acids. Germline CDR1 reads SGDLS; CDR2 reads YYNGEE. The CDR3 reads CASSVSGNTEAFF. CDR3 bases: TGTGCCAGCAGCGTATCGGGGAACACTGAAGCTTTCTTT.

J is TRBJ1-2 and V is TRBV29-1; TRBD1 is a possible D gene (6 bases). The CDR3 has 11 amino acids. Germline V gives CDR1 SQVTM, CDR2 ANQGSEA. The V end lost 5 bases, the J end lost 9 bases, and 13 bases lay between the germline ends. CDR3 in amino acids: CSVIRQGSYTF. The CDR3 coding sequence is TGCAGCGTTATACGTCAGGGGAGCTACACCTTC.